The rows below give T cell receptor beta chains drawn from one sample of a study of blood T cell repertoires in COVID-19. TCRdb's copy holds only in-frame clones and misses some; the assay was immunoSEQ multiplex PCR. The sample yields roughly 180,000 clones, 83% seen once. The sequenced sample consisted of PBMCs or T cells enriched from blood (not recorded which). The source is a woman in her 50s in a cohort exposed to, infected with or recovered from COVID-19 (not recorded which). Each CDR3 is given with its conserved first and last residue. D genes are given only for firm matches. Rows give clone size only sometimes, using once, few, many, or a class for an expanded clone.

V gene: TRBV5-6; J gene: TRBJ2-7; D gene: TRBD1; clone size: .; CDR3 DNA: TGTGCCAGCAGGGGGACAGGCCTGAGTTACGAGCAGTACTTC; CDR3 protein: CASRGTGLSYEQYF
V gene: TRBV2; J gene: TRBJ1-1; D gene: .; clone size: .; CDR3 DNA: TGTGCCAGCAGGGGAACAGGGACTGAAGCTTTCTTT; CDR3 protein: CASRGTGTEAFF
V gene: TRBV3-1/TRBV3-2; J gene: TRBJ2-2; D gene: .; clone size: .; CDR3 DNA: TGTGCCAGCAGAGGGCAGGGGTCCGGGGAGCTGTTTTTT; CDR3 protein: CASRGQGSGELFF
V gene: TRBV7-9; J gene: TRBJ1-2; D gene: TRBD1; clone size: .; CDR3 DNA: TGTGCCAGCAGATACGGGATCGGAGTGACAGGGGCAGATGGCTACACCTTC; CDR3 protein: CASRYGIGVTGADGYTF
V gene: TRBV14; J gene: TRBJ1-1; D gene: .; clone size: .; CDR3 DNA: TGTGCCAGCAGCCAGATACAGGGCCTTGAAGCTTTCTTT; CDR3 protein: CASSQIQGLEAFF
V gene: TRBV21-1; J gene: TRBJ1-3; D gene: .; clone size: many; CDR3 DNA: TGTGCCAGCAGCAAAAATCCGACAGGGGACGGAAACACCATATATTTT; CDR3 protein: CASSKNPTGDGNTIYF
V gene: TRBV9; J gene: TRBJ2-7; D gene: .; clone size: .; CDR3 DNA: TGTGCCAGCAGCGTAGGGGGAGGGGGCTACGAGCAGTACTTC; CDR3 protein: CASSVGGGGYEQYF
V gene: TRBV5-6; J gene: TRBJ1-3; D gene: .; clone size: .; CDR3 DNA: TGTGCCAGCAGCTTGGTGGGTCAGGACATATATTTT; CDR3 protein: CASSLVGQDIYF
V gene: TRBV24-1; J gene: TRBJ2-5; D gene: TRBD2; clone size: .; CDR3 DNA: TGTGCCCCAATGATGGGAGCGGGAGTAGGTGAGACCCAGTACTTC; CDR3 protein: CAPMMGAGVGETQYF
V gene: TRBV11-3; J gene: TRBJ1-1; D gene: .; clone size: .; CDR3 DNA: TGTGCCAGCAGCTTACGGAACACTGAAGCTTTCTTT; CDR3 protein: CASSLRNTEAFF
V gene: TRBV27; J gene: TRBJ2-6; D gene: TRBD1; clone size: .; CDR3 DNA: TGTGCCAGCAGTTTCCAGGGGGCCTATTTGGGGGCCAACGTCCTGACTTTC; CDR3 protein: CASSFQGAYLGANVLTF
V gene: TRBV7-9; J gene: TRBJ2-7; D gene: TRBD1; clone size: .; CDR3 DNA: TGTGCCAGCAGCTTAGGGACAGGCTCCTACGAGCAGTACTTC; CDR3 protein: CASSLGTGSYEQYF
V gene: TRBV28; J gene: TRBJ2-5; D gene: TRBD1; clone size: few; CDR3 DNA: TGTGCCAGCAGACGGGACAGGGCGCAAGAGACCCAGTACTTC; CDR3 protein: CASRRDRAQETQYF
V gene: TRBV9; J gene: TRBJ1-2; D gene: TRBD1; clone size: .; CDR3 DNA: TGTGCCAGCAGCGTAGATACAGGGGTGGATGGCTACACCTTC; CDR3 protein: CASSVDTGVDGYTF
V gene: TRBV5-1; J gene: TRBJ2-5; D gene: TRBD1; clone size: .; CDR3 DNA: TGCGCCAGCAGCTTCCGGGACAGGGGAGGGGAGACCCAGTACTTC; CDR3 protein: CASSFRDRGGETQYF
V gene: TRBV5-4; J gene: TRBJ1-2; D gene: .; clone size: .; CDR3 DNA: TGTGCCAGCAGCTCCCCGATGGGAGGCTTTGGAGGCTACACCTTC; CDR3 protein: CASSSPMGGFGGYTF
V gene: TRBV5-4; J gene: TRBJ1-1; D gene: .; clone size: medium-sized; CDR3 DNA: TGTGCCAGCACCCCCCTTTATTTCGGGGGAGACACTGAAGCTTTCTTT; CDR3 protein: CASTPLYFGGDTEAFF
V gene: TRBV28; J gene: TRBJ2-6; D gene: .; clone size: .; CDR3 DNA: TGTGCCAGCAGTTTCCGGGGGAAAGGGGGCCGTGGGGCCAACGTCCTGACTTTC; CDR3 protein: CASSFRGKGGRGANVLTF
V gene: TRBV30; J gene: TRBJ1-2; D gene: TRBD1; clone size: once; CDR3 DNA: TGTGCCTGGTGCCCCGACAGGGTTTACTATGGCTACACCTTC; CDR3 protein: CAWCPDRVYYGYTF
V gene: TRBV14; J gene: TRBJ2-7; D gene: TRBD1; clone size: .; CDR3 DNA: TGTGCCAGCAGCCCCCTCTTGACAGGGTACGAGCAGTACTTC; CDR3 protein: CASSPLLTGYEQYF
V gene: TRBV28; J gene: TRBJ2-7; D gene: TRBD2; clone size: few; CDR3 DNA: TGTGCCAGCAGCCCCAGCGGGAGCACCTACGAGCAGTACTTC; CDR3 protein: CASSPSGSTYEQYF
V gene: TRBV19; J gene: TRBJ2-3; D gene: .; clone size: .; CDR3 DNA: TGTGCCAGTAGACCCTGGGCCAGCGGGAGCACAGATACGCAGTATTTT; CDR3 protein: CASRPWASGSTDTQYF
V gene: TRBV7-2; J gene: TRBJ1-1; D gene: .; clone size: .; CDR3 DNA: TGTGCCAGCAGCTTAAGCGCCCCGAACACTGAAGCTTTCTTT; CDR3 protein: CASSLSAPNTEAFF
V gene: TRBV19; J gene: TRBJ1-5; D gene: .; clone size: .; CDR3 DNA: TGTGCCAGTACTCCGGGACATAGAATTAATCAGCCCCAGCATTTT; CDR3 protein: CASTPGHRINQPQHF
V gene: TRBV3-1/TRBV3-2; J gene: TRBJ2-7; D gene: .; clone size: .; CDR3 DNA: TGTGCCAGCAGCCAAGATCTTGGCGGACAGTACTTTTACGAGCAGTACTTC; CDR3 protein: CASSQDLGGQYFYEQYF
V gene: TRBV28; J gene: TRBJ2-3; D gene: TRBD1; clone size: .; CDR3 DNA: TGTGCCAGCAGTCGGACAGGTTTAAGCGCAGATACGCAGTATTTT; CDR3 protein: CASSRTGLSADTQYF
V gene: TRBV7-3; J gene: TRBJ1-6; D gene: TRBD1; clone size: few; CDR3 DNA: TGTGCCAGCAGCTTAGGGACAGATTCACCCCTCCACTTT; CDR3 protein: CASSLGTDSPLHF
V gene: TRBV5-1; J gene: TRBJ1-1; D gene: .; clone size: .; CDR3 DNA: TGCGCCAGCACCGAGGGCTCGGGTGGCACTGAAGCTTTCTTT; CDR3 protein: CASTEGSGGTEAFF
V gene: TRBV5-6; J gene: TRBJ1-1; D gene: TRBD1; clone size: .; CDR3 DNA: TGTGCCAGCAGCTTACCGCGGTTAGGGGGCGCCCCCACTGAAGCTTTCTTT; CDR3 protein: CASSLPRLGGAPTEAFF
V gene: TRBV5-8; J gene: TRBJ2-7; D gene: TRBD2; clone size: .; CDR3 DNA: TGTGCCAGCAGTAGACTAGCGAACTACGAGCAGTACTTC; CDR3 protein: CASSRLANYEQYF
V gene: TRBV24-1; J gene: TRBJ2-5; D gene: TRBD2; clone size: .; CDR3 DNA: TGTGCCACCAGTGCCCTGGGGGCTAGCGGGGTGGCGGAGACCCAGTACTTC; CDR3 protein: CATSALGASGVAETQYF
V gene: TRBV4-3; J gene: TRBJ2-7; D gene: TRBD1; clone size: .; CDR3 DNA: TGCGCCAGCAGCCAAGATCCAGGGGGCCCCTACGAGCAGTACTTC; CDR3 protein: CASSQDPGGPYEQYF
V gene: TRBV19; J gene: TRBJ1-1; D gene: .; clone size: .; CDR3 DNA: TGTGCCAGTAGTATGGCAACATTGAACACTGAAGCTTTCTTT; CDR3 protein: CASSMATLNTEAFF
V gene: TRBV6-5; J gene: TRBJ1-5; D gene: .; clone size: many; CDR3 DNA: TGTGCCAGCAAGGTCACAGGGCCAGGCAATCAGCCCCAGCATTTT; CDR3 protein: CASKVTGPGNQPQHF
V gene: TRBV5-1; J gene: TRBJ2-4; D gene: .; clone size: .; CDR3 DNA: TGCGCCAGCAGCTTGGCCCCCTATGGCAAAAACATTCAGTACTTC; CDR3 protein: CASSLAPYGKNIQYF
V gene: TRBV7-3; J gene: TRBJ2-1; D gene: .; clone size: .; CDR3 DNA: TGTGCCAGCAGCTTAAGTAATAGCGGAGAGCAGTTCTTC; CDR3 protein: CASSLSNSGEQFF
V gene: TRBV24-1; J gene: TRBJ2-2; D gene: .; clone size: few; CDR3 DNA: TGTGCCACCAGTGACATCACCGGGGAGCTGTTTTTT; CDR3 protein: CATSDITGELFF
V gene: TRBV5-1; J gene: TRBJ1-2; D gene: .; clone size: .; CDR3 DNA: TGCGCCAGCAGCTTGGGAGCTGTGCTGGATGGCTACACCTTC; CDR3 protein: CASSLGAVLDGYTF
V gene: TRBV7-2; J gene: TRBJ2-5; D gene: .; clone size: .; CDR3 DNA: TGTGCCAGCAGAACTAGCTCCAAAGAGACCCAGTACTTC; CDR3 protein: CASRTSSKETQYF